Only one count was recorded for the clone carrying this T cell receptor (beta chain). This entry is derived from a study of T cell changes during pregnancy in multiple sclerosis. The CDR3 length is 16 residues. The V and J ends lost 3 bases and 2 bases respectively, with 16 bases between them. CDR1 is SGHVS, CDR2 FNYEAQ, per germline. This table comes from immunoSEQ multiplex PCR, and its TCRdb copy is limited to in-frame clones, with some not included. The sample lists about 50,000 clones, 85% to 95% seen once, with less than 0.8% in the top ten. Source: CD4+ T cells from peripheral blood mononuclear cells, taken in the third trimester of pregnancy. The source is a female donor with multiple sclerosis, enrolled in a pregnancy study. The chain recombines TRBV7-6 with TRBJ2-5; tentative D call: TRBD2 (6 bases). The CDR3 sequence: CASSFNGGAPQETQYF. The CDR3 nucleotides are TGTGCCAGCAGCTTCAACGGGGGTGCCCCTCAAGAGACCCAGTACTTC.